The TCR beta chain described here comes from a study of cytomegalovirus exposure and HLA in healthy donors (dated by TCRdb to 2015 to 2018). Context from the whole study: According to a later analysis, one platform produced both the roughly 110 validation repertoires and the 666 repertoires of the first cohort. The aim of the study was to test whether cataloging public T cell receptors could identify signatures of past pathogen exposure. In addition to the first cohort of several hundred subjects, a separate validation cohort of 120 different subjects was used. High-throughput TCR immunosequencing, statistical association of individual TCRs with disease status, and machine learning were combined to predict cytomegalovirus infection status.

Donors formed part of the validation cohort, which comprised 120 subjects and was distinct from the first cohort of 690 or so subjects. Study-wide findings and limitations: Across donors, most TCR sequences were observed very rarely, whereas some public TCRs were present in many individuals. The classifier was reported to diagnose cytomegalovirus status with high specificity and sensitivity in both the original and validation cohorts. A total of 150 to 200 TCR beta chains were listed by the study as associated with cytomegalovirus. The authors suggested that the approach could potentially be extended to other disease states and immunological phenotypes. A few of the identified cytomegalovirus-associated TCR beta chains were confirmed in vitro to be specific for cytomegalovirus antigens. A later analysis had no HLA typing for the validation cohort, so co-occurrence there was scored across all 120 or so repertoires. In a later analysis, TCRs clustered in the first cohort were found to also tend to co-occur in the roughly 130 validation repertoires, with about 93% of cluster scores above 0.

With regard to this clone: This clone's antigen is unknown. One base away there is no much larger clone; base qualities are not given.

The CDR3 starts with the cysteine, ends with the phenylalanine, and has 18 residues. Just CDR3 DNA is preserved here, 54 bases in frame from base 1. For this chain, trimming is 0 bases at the V end and 8 bases at the J end, and the number of junction bases without a gene match is 15. As encoded in the germline V gene, CDR1 is SGHRS while CDR2 is YFSETQ. The library relied on the immunoSEQ multiplex PCR assay. Regarding the original processing steps: To diagnose cytomegalovirus status from the catalog of TCR beta chain sequences, a statistical classification framework was built. The clones in this table, taken by TCRdb from immuneACCESS, are in-frame only. Not every clone is retained; where verified, under half of the shortfall comes from an unresolved V gene, and the cause of the rest is unknown. That table supplies the V and J calls and clone size; D and trimming were determined from the DNA. Within this sample are about 200,000 clones, with over 75% of them counted one time only. The top ten clonotypes cover about 2% of the sample.

Recombination joined TRBV5-1 with TRBJ2-2; TRBD2 fits 8 bases in the junction. The TCR was taken from a woman between 18 and 30 years old in good health and CMV-seropositive. The source material was PBMCs. The DNA reads as follows: TGCGCCAGCAGCTTGGAGGAAGGTAGCGGGACAAAGGCAGGGGAGCTGTTTTTT. Its translation is CASSLEEGSGTKAGELFF. The CDR3, completed at both ends by the reference TRBV5-1 and TRBJ2-2 genes, gives the full variable domain KAGVTQTPRYLIKTRGQQVTLSCSPISGHRSVSWYQQTPGQGLQFLFEYFSETQRNKGNFPGRFSGRQFSNSRSEMNVSTLELGDSALYLCASSLEEGSGTKAGELFFGEGSRLTVL.